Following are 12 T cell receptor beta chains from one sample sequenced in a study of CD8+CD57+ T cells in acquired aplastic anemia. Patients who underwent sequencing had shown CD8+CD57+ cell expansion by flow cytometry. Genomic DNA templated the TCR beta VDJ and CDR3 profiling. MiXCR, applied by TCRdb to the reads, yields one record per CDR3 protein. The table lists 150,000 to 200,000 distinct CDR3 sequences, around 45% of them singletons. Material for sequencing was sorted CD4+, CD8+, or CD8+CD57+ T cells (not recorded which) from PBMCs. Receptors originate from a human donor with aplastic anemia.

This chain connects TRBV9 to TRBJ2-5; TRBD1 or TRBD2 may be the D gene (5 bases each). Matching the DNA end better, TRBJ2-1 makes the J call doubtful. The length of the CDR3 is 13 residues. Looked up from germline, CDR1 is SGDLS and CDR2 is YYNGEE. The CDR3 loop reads CASSGGIWGEQFF. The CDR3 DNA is TGTGCCAGCAGCGGGGGGATCTGGGGCGAGCAGTTCTTC.

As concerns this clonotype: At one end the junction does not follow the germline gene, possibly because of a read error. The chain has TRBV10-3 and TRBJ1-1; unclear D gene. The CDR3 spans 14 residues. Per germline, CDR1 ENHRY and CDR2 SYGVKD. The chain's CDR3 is CASSDWTLNTEAFF. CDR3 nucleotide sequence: TGTGCCAGCAGTGATTGGACCCTGAACACTGAAGCTTTCTTT.

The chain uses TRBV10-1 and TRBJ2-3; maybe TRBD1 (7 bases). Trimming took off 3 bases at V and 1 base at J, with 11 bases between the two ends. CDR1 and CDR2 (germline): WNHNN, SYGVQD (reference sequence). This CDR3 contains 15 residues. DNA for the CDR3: TGCGCCAGCAGTGATATCAGGGGGGGCACAGATACGCAGTATTTT. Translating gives CASSDIRGGTDTQYF.

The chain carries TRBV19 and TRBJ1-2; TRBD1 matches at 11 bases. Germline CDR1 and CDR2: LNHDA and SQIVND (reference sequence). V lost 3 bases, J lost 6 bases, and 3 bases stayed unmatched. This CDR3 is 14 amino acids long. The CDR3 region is CASSMSGQGDGYTF. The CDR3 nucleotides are TGTGCCAGTAGTATGTCGGGACAGGGGGATGGCTACACCTTC.

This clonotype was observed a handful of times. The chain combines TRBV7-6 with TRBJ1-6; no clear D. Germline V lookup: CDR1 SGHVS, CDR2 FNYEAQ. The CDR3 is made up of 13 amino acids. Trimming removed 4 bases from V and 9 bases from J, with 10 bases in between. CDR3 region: CASSSGSGSPLHF. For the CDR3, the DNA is TGTGCCAGCAGCTCGGGATCGGGTTCACCCCTCCACTTT.

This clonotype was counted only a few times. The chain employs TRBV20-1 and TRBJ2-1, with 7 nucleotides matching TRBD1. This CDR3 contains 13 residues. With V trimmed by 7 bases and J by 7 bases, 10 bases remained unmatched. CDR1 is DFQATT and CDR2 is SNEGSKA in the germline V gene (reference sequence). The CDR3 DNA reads TGCAGTGGCCAGGGGGACACAACGAATGAGCAGTTCTTC. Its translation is CSGQGDTTNEQFF.

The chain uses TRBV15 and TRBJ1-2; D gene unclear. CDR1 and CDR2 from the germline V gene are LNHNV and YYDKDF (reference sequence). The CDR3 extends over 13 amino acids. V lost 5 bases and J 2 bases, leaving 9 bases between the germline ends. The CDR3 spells CATSRDTNYGYTF. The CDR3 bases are TGTGCCACCAGCCGTGACACGAACTATGGCTACACCTTC.

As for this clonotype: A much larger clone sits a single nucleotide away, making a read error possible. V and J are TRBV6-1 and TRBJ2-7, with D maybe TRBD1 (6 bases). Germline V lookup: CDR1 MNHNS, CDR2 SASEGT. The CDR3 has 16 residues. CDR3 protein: CASILNRVSPEGEQCF. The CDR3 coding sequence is TGTGCCAGCATCCTCAACAGGGTGTCCCCGGAAGGAGAGCAGTGCTTC.

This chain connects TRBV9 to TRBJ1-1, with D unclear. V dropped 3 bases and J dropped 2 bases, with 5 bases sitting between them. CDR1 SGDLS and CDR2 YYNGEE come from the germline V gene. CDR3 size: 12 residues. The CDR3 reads CASSEENTEAFF. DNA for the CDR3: TGTGCCAGCAGCGAGGAAAACACTGAAGCTTTCTTT.

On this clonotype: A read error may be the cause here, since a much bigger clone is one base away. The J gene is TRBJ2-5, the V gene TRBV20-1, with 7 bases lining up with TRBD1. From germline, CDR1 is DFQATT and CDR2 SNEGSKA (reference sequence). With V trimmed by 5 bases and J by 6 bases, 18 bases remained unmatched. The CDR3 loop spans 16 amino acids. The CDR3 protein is CSAFGGRDSSQQTQYF. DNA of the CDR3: TGCAGTGCTTTTGGGGGCCGGGACAGTTCGCAACAGACCCAGTACTTC.

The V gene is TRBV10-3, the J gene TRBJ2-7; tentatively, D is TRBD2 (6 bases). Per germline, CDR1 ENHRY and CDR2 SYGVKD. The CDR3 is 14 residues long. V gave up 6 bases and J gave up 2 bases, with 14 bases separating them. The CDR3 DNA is TGTGCCATCAGGACCGGGACTCTAACCTACGAGCAGTACTTC. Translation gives CAIRTGTLTYEQYF.

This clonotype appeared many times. CDR3 sequence reads: CSARTGTSGRLASTDTQYF. CDR3 nucleotide sequence: TGCAGTGCTAGAACCGGGACTAGCGGGAGGTTGGCTAGCACAGATACGCAGTATTTT. The V and J genes are TRBV20-1 and TRBJ2-3; TRBD2 aligns across 15 bases. From germline, CDR1 is DFQATT and CDR2 SNEGSKA (reference sequence). The CDR3 is 19 amino acids. V lost 2 bases and J lost 0; bases outside the gene matches: 9.